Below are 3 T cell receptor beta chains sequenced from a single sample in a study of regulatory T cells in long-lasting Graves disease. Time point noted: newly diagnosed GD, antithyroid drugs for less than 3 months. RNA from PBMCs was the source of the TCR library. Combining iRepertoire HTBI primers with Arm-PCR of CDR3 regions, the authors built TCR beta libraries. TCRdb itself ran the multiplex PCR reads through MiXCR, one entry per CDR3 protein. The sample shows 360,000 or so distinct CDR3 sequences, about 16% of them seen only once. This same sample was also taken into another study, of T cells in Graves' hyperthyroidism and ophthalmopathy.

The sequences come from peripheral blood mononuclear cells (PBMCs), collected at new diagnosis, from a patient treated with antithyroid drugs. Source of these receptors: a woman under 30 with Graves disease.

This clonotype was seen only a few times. CDR3 sequence reads: CASSQWTGSGTSATYEQYF. The CDR3 coding sequence is TGCGCCAGCAGCCAATGGACAGGGAGTGGGACTAGCGCGACCTACGAGCAGTACTTC. This chain joins TRBV4-1 and TRBJ2-7; 10 bases are a match to TRBD2. J was trimmed by 2 bases and V by 2 bases; bases with no gene match: 15. Germline values: CDR1 MGHRA, CDR2 YSYEKL. The CDR3 is 19 residues long.

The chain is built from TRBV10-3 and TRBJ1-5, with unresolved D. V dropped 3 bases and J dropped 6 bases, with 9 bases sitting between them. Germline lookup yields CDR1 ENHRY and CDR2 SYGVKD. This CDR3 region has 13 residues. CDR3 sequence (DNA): TGTGCCATCAGTGAAGGAAGGGCTCAGCCCCAGCATTTT. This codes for CAISEGRAQPQHF.

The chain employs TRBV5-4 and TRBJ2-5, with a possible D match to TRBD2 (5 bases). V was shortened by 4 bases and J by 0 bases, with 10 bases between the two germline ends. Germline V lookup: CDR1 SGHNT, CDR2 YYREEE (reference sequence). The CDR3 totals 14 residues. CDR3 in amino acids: CASSVREYQETQYF. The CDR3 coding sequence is TGTGCCAGCAGCGTAAGGGAGTACCAAGAGACCCAGTACTTC.